This note documents a single TCR beta chain sequence. What it binds is unknown. Clones were read by immunoSEQ multiplex PCR, and TCRdb kept only the in-frame ones, dropping some. The table has 25,000 to 30,000 clones, around four fifths seen once; the top ten hold 10%. The data derive from a study of blood T cell dynamics during melanoma immunotherapy. As for the study in general: Patients with metastatic melanoma got pembrolizumab or nivolumab-ipilimumab as first-line care. Findings of the study overall: Disease-control patients' PBMC repertoires became either more clonal or more diverse at W3.

CDR1 and CDR2 from the germline V gene are KGHSH and LQKENI. CDR3 size: 16 residues. V gave up 0 bases and J gave up 5 bases, with 13 bases separating them. This sample's time point: week 3, after first cycle of checkpoint inhibitor. Blood was drawn before treatment and at week 3 after checkpoint blockade. Patients with prior systemic cancer treatment, concomitant immunosuppressants, or other active malignancies were excluded. The TCR was taken from a human donor with melanoma. The starting material was blood, obtained from a patient treated with checkpoint blockade. The chain is built from TRBV18 and TRBJ2-2, with D uncertain. The CDR3 DNA sequence: TGTGCCAGCTCACCACCGTTGGGGAAGGGAACCGGGGAGCTGTTTTTT. This sequence encodes CASSPPLGKGTGELFF.